These 19 T cell receptor beta chains were all obtained from the same sample, sequenced in a study of T cells in Graves' hyperthyroidism and ophthalmopathy. RNA transcripts gave rise to amplified TCR beta CDR3 regions. The primer set for the first-round RT-PCR of the TCR CDR3 was HTBI. TCRdb redid the calling of the multiplex PCR reads with MiXCR, one entry per CDR3 protein. This table has about 540,000 distinct CDR3 sequences, around 46% appearing once. The material sequenced was peripheral blood or thyroid tissue (not recorded which). These receptors were obtained from a woman between 18 and 29 years old with Graves' hyperthyroidism.

The CDR3 loop is CASSPTYRADGYTF. As DNA, the CDR3 is TGCGCCAGCAGCCCGACCTACAGGGCGGATGGCTACACCTTC. The chain couples TRBV5-1 to TRBJ1-2, with D possibly matching TRBD1 (6 bases). Trimming took 4 bases from V and 6 from J, leaving 16 bases between them. The CDR3 runs to 14 residues. Per germline, CDR1 SGHRS and CDR2 YFSETQ. Supplemented by reference TRBV5-1 and TRBJ1-2, the full variable domain reads KAGVTQTPRYLIKTRGQQVTLSCSPISGHRSVSWYQQTPGQGLQFLFEYFSETQRNKGNFPGRFSGRQFSNSRSEMNVSTLELGDSALYLCASSPTYRADGYTFGSGTRLTVV.

The rearrangement uses TRBV18 and TRBJ1-2; D uncertain. The V and J ends lost 2 bases and 4 bases respectively, with 8 bases between them. The CDR3 runs to 13 residues. Germline CDR1 and CDR2: KGHSH and LQKENI. CDR3: CASSPGLAYGYTF. The CDR3 region has the DNA TGTGCCAGCTCACCAGGGCTTGCCTATGGCTACACCTTC.

The chain combines TRBV4-1 with TRBJ2-7; 7 bases agree with TRBD1. The CDR3 totals 15 residues. Germline-derived CDR1 and CDR2 are MGHRA and YSYEKL. With 3 bases clipped from V and 2 bases from J, the junction kept 7 bases outside the gene matches. The CDR3 reads CASSHGGDRAYEQYF. The CDR3 DNA follows: TGCGCCAGCAGCCATGGGGGCGACAGGGCCTACGAGCAGTACTTC.

This clonotype was detected many times. The chain uses TRBV29-1 and TRBJ1-5; 10 bases fit TRBD1. Trimming removed 5 bases from V and 3 bases from J; junction bases left unmatched: 4. This CDR3 spans 14 amino acids. Germline-derived CDR1 and CDR2 are SQVTM and ANQGSEA. The CDR3 DNA is TGCAGCGTTATGGACAGGGGGTACAATCAGCCCCAGCATTTT. Its translation: CSVMDRGYNQPQHF.

The chain has TRBV7-9 and TRBJ2-7; tentative D call: TRBD2 (6 bases). Germline V gene sequence: CDR1 SEHNR, CDR2 FQNEAQ (reference sequence). The CDR3 runs to 17 residues. V was shortened by 6 bases and J by 3 bases, with 24 bases between the two germline ends. The CDR3 DNA reads as TGTGCCAGCAGTTACCCCCCCCCAGCGGGCACGGTCTACGAGCAGTACTTC. Amino acid sequence: CASSYPPPAGTVYEQYF.

The chain is built from TRBV11-2 and TRBJ1-5; TRBD1 might be the D (5 bases). Germline V gene data show CDR1 as SGHAT and CDR2 as FQNNGV. The CDR3 contains 15 residues. The germline V and J ends were trimmed by 5 bases and 4 bases, with 15 bases remaining between them. CDR3 protein: CASSRYGHRNQPQHF. Here the CDR3 DNA reads TGTGCCAGCAGCAGGTATGGACACCGAAATCAGCCCCAGCATTTT.

CDR3 bases: TGTGCCAACGACAGGGACGGAAGATATGGCTACACCTTC. As protein: CANDRDGRYGYTF. The chain carries TRBV7-8 and TRBJ1-2, with 7 bases fitting TRBD1. J was trimmed by 5 bases and V by 10 bases; bases with no gene match: 10. There are 13 residues in the CDR3. Germline V gene lookup returns CDR1 SGHVS and CDR2 FQNEAQ.

In this sample, this clonotype turned up a few times. Here the CDR3 reads CASSHRISYEQYF. In nucleotides, the CDR3 is TGTGCCAGCAGCCACCGGATCTCCTACGAGCAGTACTTC. The chain employs TRBV2 and TRBJ2-7; D is ambiguous. The CDR3 spans 13 residues. In germline, CDR1 is SNHLY, CDR2 FYNNEI. V lost 6 bases, J lost 0 bases, and 9 bases lay in between.

This clonotype was found a few times. The chain recombines TRBV24-1 with TRBJ2-7, with D perhaps being TRBD1 or TRBD2 (5 bases each). This CDR3 contains 13 residues. Germline CDR1 and CDR2: KGHDR and SFDVKD. Deletions cut 9 bases from V and 6 bases from J, with 17 bases between. The CDR3 loop reads CATQGPLALEQYF. The CDR3 nucleotides are TGTGCCACCCAGGGACCCCTCGCGCTCGAGCAGTACTTC.

This chain links TRBV6-5 with TRBJ1-6, with D hard to call. Germline assignment: CDR1 MNHEY and CDR2 SVGAGI. Trimming stripped 2 bases from V and 8 bases from J, with 7 bases between. CDR3 length equals 13 residues. The CDR3 is CASSYGSDSPLHF. CDR3 DNA: TGTGCCAGCAGTTACGGCTCGGATTCACCCCTCCACTTT.

In its sample, this clonotype was seen a few times. An end of the junction differs from the germline gene, which may be a read error. The chain has TRBV10-2 and TRBJ1-1; TRBD1 matches at 9 bases. CDR1 is WSHSY and CDR2 is SAAADI in the germline V gene. This CDR3 spans 12 amino acids. The CDR3 region is CASSQAGTGAFF. The CDR3 DNA follows: TGTGCCAGCAGCCAAGCAGGGACAGGGGCTTTCTTT.

CDR3 coding DNA: TGTGCCACCAGCAGTGGATCAGATACGCAGTATTTT. Protein product: CATSSGSDTQYF. V is TRBV15 and J is TRBJ2-3; D not resolved. The V gene's germline CDR1 is LNHNV and CDR2 YYDKDF (reference sequence). V was clipped by 3 bases and J by 4 bases, with 5 bases between them. CDR3 length: 12 residues.

This clonotype turned up a few times. V is TRBV20-1 and J is TRBJ2-7; D is ambiguous. Germline lookup yields CDR1 DFQATT and CDR2 SNEGSKA (reference sequence). The V end lost 3 bases, the J end lost 0 bases, and 9 bases lay between the germline ends. CDR3 length: 13 residues. For the CDR3, the DNA is TGCAGTGCTAGCTCGAGCAACTCCTACGAGCAGTACTTC. This encodes CSASSSNSYEQYF.

This clonotype occurred once. V is TRBV2 and J is TRBJ2-7; a possible D gene is TRBD2 (5 bases). Looked up from germline, CDR1 is SNHLY and CDR2 is FYNNEI. V gave up 6 bases and J gave up 4 bases, with 22 bases separating them. The CDR3 is 16 amino acids. The CDR3 reads CASRKAVRRGLYEQYF. CDR3 in DNA: TGTGCCAGCAGAAAGGCGGTGAGACGGGGATTGTACGAGCAGTACTTC.

The chain links TRBV7-3 to TRBJ1-6; D gene unclear. Per germline, CDR1 SGHTA and CDR2 FQGTGA. CDR3 length equals 14 residues. V lost 0 bases, J lost 5 bases, and 5 bases lay in between. CDR3 loop: CASSLTANNSPLHF. CDR3 coding DNA: TGTGCCAGCAGCTTAACGGCGAATAATTCACCCCTCCACTTT.

The V and J genes are TRBV2 and TRBJ2-1; D might be TRBD2 (6 bases). The CDR3 covers 14 residues. The germline V gene has CDR1 SNHLY and CDR2 FYNNEI. The germline V and J ends were trimmed by 1 base and 8 bases, with 12 bases remaining between them. CDR3 DNA: TGTGCCAGCAGTGAAGTACTCGGGAGCGATGAGCAGTTCTTC. It encodes CASSEVLGSDEQFF.

This clonotype was counted ten times or more. CDR3 sequence reads: CASSATRDGFYGYTF. The CDR3 DNA sequence: TGTGCCAGTAGTGCGACGAGGGACGGCTTCTATGGCTACACCTTC. The chain joins TRBV19 to TRBJ1-2; possibly TRBD1 for D (5 bases). The CDR3 covers 15 residues. The V gene's germline CDR1 is LNHDA and CDR2 SQIVND (reference sequence). The ends were cut back, 5 bases at V and 4 bases at J, with 17 bases in the middle.

This clonotype has at least ten counts. The chain couples TRBV24-1 to TRBJ2-5; the match to TRBD1 covers 9 bases. This CDR3 is 15 amino acids long. The ends lost 0 bases at V and 2 bases at J; junction bases unmatched: 0. Germline values: CDR1 KGHDR, CDR2 SFDVKD. CDR3 protein: CATSDLGTGQETQYF. The CDR3 coding sequence is TGTGCCACCAGTGATTTGGGGACAGGGCAAGAGACCCAGTACTTC.

This clonotype was picked up a small number of times. A junction end diverges from the germline sequence, so it may reflect a read error. This chain connects TRBV7-9 to TRBJ1-2; 9 bases fit TRBD1. This CDR3 spans 13 amino acids. Per germline, CDR1 SEHNR and CDR2 FQNEAQ (reference sequence). DNA of the CDR3: TGCGCCAGCAGCGGGACAGGGATCTATGGCTACACCTTC. Translation: CASSGTGIYGYTF.